The source of this T cell receptor (beta chain) is a study of response to subunit inactivated influenza vaccine. TCRdb called the RT-PCR reads again in MiXCR, with one record for every CDR3 protein. The table has some 500,000 distinct CDR3 sequences, approximately 15% seen once. Notes on this clonotype: Its antigen is currently unknown.

Study-level findings and limits: Researchers suggested that each seasonal influenza vaccination recruits few new T cells.

CDR3 size: 15 residues. Germline V lookup: CDR1 MNHNS, CDR2 SASEGT. J lost 5 bases, V lost 10 bases, and 15 bases had no gene match. The chain employs TRBV6-1 and TRBJ1-1, with 8 nucleotides matching TRBD1. This receptor was taken from a man between 50 and 69 years old who received an inactivated influenza vaccine. The input for sequencing was CD4+ T cells sorted from PBMCs, taken around 25 months after vaccination. CDR3 in amino acids: CATQKKPQGATEAFF. The CDR3 nucleotides read TGTGCCACCCAAAAAAAGCCCCAGGGGGCGACTGAAGCTTTCTTT.